This entry lists 14 T cell receptor beta chains sequenced from one sample in a study of glioma-infiltrating T cells after dendritic cell vaccination listed by TCRdb under 2016. Library creation used the immunoSEQ multiplex PCR assay. In its TCRdb copy, this immuneACCESS table keeps in-frame sequences only and misses some clones. Where compared with another copy, unresolved V genes explain less than half of these, and the others have no known cause. This sample comprises fewer than 45,000 clones, roughly 79% of them detected only once. 7.8% of the sample is held by the ten biggest clonotypes. This material consisted of blood, taken before dendritic cell vaccination. These TCRs come from a human donor with glioblastoma.

CDR3 in amino acids: CASSRGTGEETQYF. CDR3 DNA sequence: TGCGCCAGCAGCAGGGGGACAGGGGAAGAGACCCAGTACTTC. The rearrangement links TRBV5-1 to TRBJ2-5, with 10 bases fitting TRBD1. The CDR3 loop spans 14 amino acids. J lost 3 bases, V lost 4 bases, and 3 bases had no gene match. The germline V gene has CDR1 SGHRS and CDR2 YFSETQ.

This rearrangement joins TRBV4-3 to TRBJ2-7; 7 nucleotides line up with TRBD2. Per the germline V gene, CDR1 is LGHNA and CDR2 is YSLEER. Trimming at V came to 1 base and at J to 0 bases, leaving 6 bases not matched to a gene. The CDR3 runs to 16 residues. The CDR3 region is CASSQVISGGSYEQYF. In DNA form, the CDR3 reads TGCGCCAGCAGCCAAGTCATCTCGGGGGGCTCCTACGAGCAGTACTTC.

This clone was found a few times. This chain links TRBV11-2 with TRBJ2-3; D is possibly TRBD2 (5 bases). Trimming stripped 5 bases from V and 7 bases from J, with 10 bases between. Germline values: CDR1 SGHAT, CDR2 FQNNGV. The CDR3 covers 12 residues. DNA for the CDR3: TGTGCCAGCAGCCCGGGAAGAAATACGCAGTATTTT. As protein: CASSPGRNTQYF.

This clone was picked up one time. This rearrangement joins TRBV15 to TRBJ1-4, with a weak D call TRBD1 (6 bases). Between the trimmed V and J ends, which lost 0 bases and 2 bases, there was a span of 10 bases. The CDR3 is 16 residues long. From germline, CDR1 is LNHNV and CDR2 YYDKDF (reference sequence). This chain's CDR3 is CATSRDGGATNEKLFF. The DNA of the CDR3 is TGTGCCACCAGCAGAGATGGGGGGGCGACTAATGAAAAACTGTTTTTT.

The rearrangement links TRBV29-1 to TRBJ2-1; D is possibly TRBD2 (7 bases). This CDR3 has 13 amino acids. From germline, CDR1 is SQVTM and CDR2 ANQGSEA. V lost 4 bases to trimming and J lost 8 bases, with 15 bases between them. The CDR3 nucleotides are TGCAGCGTTGCCGGGGGGCTGGGGGATGAGCAGTTCTTC. As protein: CSVAGGLGDEQFF.

The chain links TRBV7-2 to TRBJ2-1; 7 bases agree with TRBD2. This CDR3 region has 15 residues. CDR1 and CDR2 (germline): SGHTA, FQGNSA. Losses at the gene ends were 0 bases for V and 9 bases for J; bases not matched to a gene: 8. The CDR3 sequence is CASSLAGGEMSEQFF. CDR3 nucleotide sequence: TGTGCCAGCAGCTTAGCGGGGGGGGAGATGAGTGAGCAGTTCTTC.

The chain carries TRBV19 and TRBJ1-1; possibly TRBD1 for D (6 bases). The CDR3 sequence is 13 residues long. V was clipped by 7 bases and J by 11 bases, with 20 bases between them. Germline assignment: CDR1 LNHDA and CDR2 SQIVND (reference sequence). The CDR3 sequence: CASTPRRGAGAFF. In nucleotides, the CDR3 is TGTGCCAGTACCCCTCGCCGGGGGGCCGGGGCTTTCTTT. Full variable domain (missing parts from reference TRBV19 and TRBJ1-1): DGGITQSPKYLFRKEGQNVTLSCEQNLNHDAMYWYRQDPGQGLRLIYYSQIVNDFQKGDIAEGYSVSREKKESFPLTVTSAQKNPTAFYLCASTPRRGAGAFFGQGTRLTVV.

The chain carries TRBV2 and TRBJ2-1; D perhaps matches TRBD2 (5 bases). V shed 7 bases and J shed 0 bases, with 13 bases lying between them. CDR3 length: 15 residues. Germline loops: CDR1 SNHLY, CDR2 FYNNEI. The CDR3 sequence: CASTPQAGSYNEQFF. The CDR3 DNA sequence: TGTGCCAGCACTCCCCAGGCGGGCTCCTACAATGAGCAGTTCTTC.

The CDR3 loop reads CASSVSPAAGTEAFF. DNA for the CDR3: TGTGCCAGCAGCGTAAGTCCTGCGGCGGGCACTGAAGCTTTCTTT. The chain has TRBV9 and TRBJ1-1; D gene unclear. In germline, CDR1 is SGDLS, CDR2 YYNGEE. The ends were cut back, 1 base at V and 4 bases at J, with 14 bases in the middle. The CDR3 has 15 residues.

The chain joins TRBV7-9 to TRBJ2-1; the match to TRBD1 covers 7 bases. Germline assignment: CDR1 SEHNR and CDR2 FQNEAQ (reference sequence). Trimming took 5 bases from V and 4 from J; bases not matched to a gene: 2. The CDR3 length is 13 residues. CDR3 DNA: TGTGCCAGCAGCGGGACAGCGTACAATGAGCAGTTCTTC. This translates into CASSGTAYNEQFF.

This rearrangement joins TRBV4-1 to TRBJ2-3; tentative D call: TRBD2 (5 bases). Deletions cut 0 bases from V and 4 bases from J, with 8 bases between. CDR3 size: 14 residues. Germline CDR1 reads MGHRA; CDR2 reads YSYEKL. For the CDR3, the DNA is TGCGCCAGCAGCCAAGAAGCGCGGGCAGATACGCAGTATTTT. Translating gives CASSQEARADTQYF.

The chain joins TRBV4-3 to TRBJ2-2, with D maybe TRBD2 (5 bases). V lost 0 bases, J lost 4 bases, and 15 bases lay in between. The CDR3 covers 17 residues. Germline V gene sequence: CDR1 LGHNA, CDR2 YSLEER. As DNA, the CDR3 is TGCGCCAGCAGCCAAGAAGGAGGCAGTTACTTCACCGGGGAGCTGTTTTTT. Amino acids: CASSQEGGSYFTGELFF.

J is TRBJ2-1 and V is TRBV2; TRBD2 agrees at 10 bases. CDR1 is SNHLY and CDR2 is FYNNEI in the germline V gene. The CDR3 is 16 residues long. V dropped 3 bases and J dropped 1; count of bases not matched to a gene: 3. The CDR3 sequence is CASSEDSGGSYNEQFF. The CDR3 DNA follows: TGTGCCAGCAGTGAGGATAGCGGGGGGTCCTACAATGAGCAGTTCTTC.

The chain is built from TRBV13 and TRBJ2-3; TRBD2 matches at 8 bases. CDR1 is PRHDT and CDR2 is FYEKMQ in the germline V gene (reference sequence). Trimming at V came to 1 base and at J to 1 base, leaving 7 bases not matched to a gene. The CDR3 is 17 amino acids. The chain's CDR3 is CASSLVQGSGGTDTQYF. DNA for the CDR3: TGTGCCAGCAGCTTAGTACAGGGTAGCGGGGGCACAGATACGCAGTATTTT.